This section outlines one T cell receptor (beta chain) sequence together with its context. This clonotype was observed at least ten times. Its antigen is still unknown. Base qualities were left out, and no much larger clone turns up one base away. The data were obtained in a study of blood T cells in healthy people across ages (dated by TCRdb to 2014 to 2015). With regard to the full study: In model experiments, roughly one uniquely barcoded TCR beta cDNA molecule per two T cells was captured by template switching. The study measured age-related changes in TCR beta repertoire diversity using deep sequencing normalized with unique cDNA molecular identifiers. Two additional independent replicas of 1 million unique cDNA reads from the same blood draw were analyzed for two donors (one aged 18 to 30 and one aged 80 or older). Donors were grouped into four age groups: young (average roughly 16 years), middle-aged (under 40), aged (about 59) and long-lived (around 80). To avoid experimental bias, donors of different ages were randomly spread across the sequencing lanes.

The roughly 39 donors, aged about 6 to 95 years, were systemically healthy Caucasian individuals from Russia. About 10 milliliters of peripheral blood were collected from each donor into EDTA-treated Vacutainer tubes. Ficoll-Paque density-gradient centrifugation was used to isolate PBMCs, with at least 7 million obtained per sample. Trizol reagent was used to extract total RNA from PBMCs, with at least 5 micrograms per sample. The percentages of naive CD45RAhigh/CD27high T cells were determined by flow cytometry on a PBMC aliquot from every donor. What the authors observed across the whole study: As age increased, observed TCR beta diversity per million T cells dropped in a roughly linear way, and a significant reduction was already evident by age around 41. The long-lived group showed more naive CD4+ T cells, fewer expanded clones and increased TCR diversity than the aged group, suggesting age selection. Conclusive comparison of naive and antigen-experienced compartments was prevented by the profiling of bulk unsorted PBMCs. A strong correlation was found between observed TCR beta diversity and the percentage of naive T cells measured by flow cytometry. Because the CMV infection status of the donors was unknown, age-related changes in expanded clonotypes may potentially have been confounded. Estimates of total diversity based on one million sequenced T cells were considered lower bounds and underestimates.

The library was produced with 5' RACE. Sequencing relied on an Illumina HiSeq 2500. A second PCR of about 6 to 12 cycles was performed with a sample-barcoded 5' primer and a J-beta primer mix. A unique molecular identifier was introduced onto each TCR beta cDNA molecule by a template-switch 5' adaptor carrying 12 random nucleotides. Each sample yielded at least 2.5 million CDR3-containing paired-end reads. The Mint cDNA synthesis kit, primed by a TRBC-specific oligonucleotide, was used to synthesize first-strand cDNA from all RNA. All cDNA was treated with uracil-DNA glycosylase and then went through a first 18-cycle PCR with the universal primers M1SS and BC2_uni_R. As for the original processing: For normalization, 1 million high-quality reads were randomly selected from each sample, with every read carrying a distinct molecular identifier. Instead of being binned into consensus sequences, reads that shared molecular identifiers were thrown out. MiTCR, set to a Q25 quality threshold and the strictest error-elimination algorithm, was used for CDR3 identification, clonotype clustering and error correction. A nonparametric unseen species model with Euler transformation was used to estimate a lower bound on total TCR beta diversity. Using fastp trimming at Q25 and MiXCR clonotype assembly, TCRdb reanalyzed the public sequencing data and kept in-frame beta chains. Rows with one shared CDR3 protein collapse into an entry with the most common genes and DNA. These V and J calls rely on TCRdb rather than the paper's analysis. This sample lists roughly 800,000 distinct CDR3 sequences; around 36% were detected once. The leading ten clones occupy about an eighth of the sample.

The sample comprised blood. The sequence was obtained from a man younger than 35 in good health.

CDR3 reads: CASSRGTSGPENTDTQYF. The DNA is as follows: TGCGCCAGCAGCCGTGGGACTAGCGGACCGGAAAACACAGATACGCAGTATTTT. The V and J segments used are TRBV4-3 and TRBJ2-3; the junction holds 11 bases that match TRBD2. The germline V gene provides CDR1 LGHNA and CDR2 YSLEER. At the junction V is shortened by 4 bases and J by 2 bases; bases outside the gene matches: 11. Counted from cysteine to phenylalanine, this CDR3 has 18 amino acids. Only the CDR3 DNA stays, 54 bases, in frame from base 1.